Listed below are T cell receptor beta chains from one sample, sequenced in a study of Graves' ophthalmopathy and Graves' hyperthyroidism. TCRdb ran MiXCR on the multiplex PCR reads and lists one entry per CDR3 protein. The table lists over a million distinct CDR3 sequences, less than 45% of them singletons, with approximately 12% in the top ten. The sample was peripheral blood or thyroid tissue (not recorded which). These receptors all stem from an adult man with Graves' hyperthyroidism. Both conserved end residues are trimmed from each CDR3. The D gene is left open where the match is weak.

d_call v_call cdr3_aa
- TRBV5-1 ASSTYRDNTEA
TRBD2 TRBV24-1 ATSDPGLAGGEQY
- TRBV15 ATSRVLQDSPLH
- TRBV25-1 ASSQGGRSEAF
- TRBV5-6 ASSLGTSRENTEAF
- TRBV10-3 AISGPTGNTGELF
- TRBV29-1 SAFGGWTAGGYT
- TRBV10-2 ASSREVNTEAF
TRBD1 TRBV2 ASSEGQGGGYEQY
- TRBV29-1 SVDAGPQETQY
- TRBV6-1 ASSVRTNYEQY
- TRBV10-3 AIPGEEGTSGANVLT
TRBD2 TRBV10-3 AISTSGAETQY
TRBD1 TRBV6-2/TRBV6-3 ASIRDSLGHEQY
- TRBV25-1 ASSEPERTSGYT
TRBD1 TRBV7-9 ASSHSLRTGRRSLYEQY
TRBD1 TRBV19 ASKGPWDRVGNTIY
TRBD2 TRBV6-2/TRBV6-3 ASSYLKPETSDPQETQY
TRBD1 TRBV29-1 SVGRTGGGGNQPQH
TRBD1 TRBV25-1 ASSGPSQPRQGGEQY
- TRBV7-8 ASSFGGMETQH
- TRBV20-1 SARGQETSYEQY
- TRBV29-1 SVVIRGARNYGYTIY
TRBD1 TRBV5-1 ASSPTGFSYEQY
TRBD1 TRBV2 ASSGDRGIAGSYEQY
TRBD1 TRBV20-1 SARIRGHSGNTIY
- TRBV9 ASSGGSHGPDTQY
- TRBV7-2 ASSLGAGVNTEAF
TRBD2 TRBV7-3 ASSYGTSGTGELF
- TRBV11-2 ASSLGAVEGQY
- TRBV12-3/TRBV12-4 ASGLFSYEQY
TRBD1 TRBV6-5 ASSYGTGLHGYT
- TRBV6-2/TRBV6-3 ASSYSWRNTEAF
- TRBV30 AWSVGSYEQY
- TRBV2 ASRTLLWGGELF
- TRBV19 ASSTARPGSYEQY
- TRBV4-1 ASSPMGPNEAF
TRBD1 TRBV20-1 SAEDRAYQPQH
- TRBV19 ASSIQGIGVLRTGELF
- TRBV7-2 ASSPRMGNSPLH
- TRBV10-3 AISDPGKPTYEH
TRBD2 TRBV7-2 ASSLVSGGLYEQY
- TRBV18 ASSPDLTYEQY
- TRBV20-1 SSKSALH
- TRBV19 ASSIPTTQPQH
- TRBV6-6 ASSYSKWETQY
- TRBV10-2 ASSDDDQPQH
TRBD1 TRBV6-5 ASSPTGGGYGYT
TRBD1 TRBV19 ASSFPGGFQPQH
- TRBV7-2 ASIDHPGTAGYGYT